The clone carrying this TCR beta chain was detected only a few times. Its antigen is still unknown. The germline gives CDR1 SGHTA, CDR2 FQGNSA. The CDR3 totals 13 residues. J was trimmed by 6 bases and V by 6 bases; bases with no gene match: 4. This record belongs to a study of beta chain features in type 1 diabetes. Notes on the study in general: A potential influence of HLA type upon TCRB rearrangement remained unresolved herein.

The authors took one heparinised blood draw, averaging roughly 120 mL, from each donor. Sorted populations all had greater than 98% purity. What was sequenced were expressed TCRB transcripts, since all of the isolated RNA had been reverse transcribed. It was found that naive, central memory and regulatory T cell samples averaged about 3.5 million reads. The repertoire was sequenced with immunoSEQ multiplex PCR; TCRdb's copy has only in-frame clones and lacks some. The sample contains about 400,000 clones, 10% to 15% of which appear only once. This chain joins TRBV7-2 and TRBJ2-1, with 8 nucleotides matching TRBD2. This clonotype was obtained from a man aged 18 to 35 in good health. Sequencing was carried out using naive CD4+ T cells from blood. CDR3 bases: TGTGCCAGCAGTCCGGGGGGGGTCAATGAGCAGTTCTTC. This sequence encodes CASSPGGVNEQFF.